A single T cell receptor beta chain is shown here with its context. This sample is part of a study of cytomegalovirus exposure and HLA in healthy donors. Researchers ran the PCR with 60 Vbeta and 13 Jbeta primers. Sequencing was performed with immunoSEQ multiplex PCR; in TCRdb, only in-frame clones are kept and a portion is missing. Recorded here are tens of thousands of clones; the top ten clones represent around 4.2%. This receptor was obtained from a male donor in good health and CMV-seronegative. Input material: PBMCs.

The CDR3, as DNA: TGTGCCAGCAGTTACTCTAGCGGGGCCGCCAATGAGCAGTTCTTC. It specifies CASSYSSGAANEQFF. The V and J genes are TRBV6-5 and TRBJ2-1, with 8 bases fitting TRBD2. The CDR3 has 15 residues. V lost 0 bases, J lost 6 bases, and 4 bases stayed unmatched. Germline V gene lookup returns CDR1 MNHEY and CDR2 SVGAGI.